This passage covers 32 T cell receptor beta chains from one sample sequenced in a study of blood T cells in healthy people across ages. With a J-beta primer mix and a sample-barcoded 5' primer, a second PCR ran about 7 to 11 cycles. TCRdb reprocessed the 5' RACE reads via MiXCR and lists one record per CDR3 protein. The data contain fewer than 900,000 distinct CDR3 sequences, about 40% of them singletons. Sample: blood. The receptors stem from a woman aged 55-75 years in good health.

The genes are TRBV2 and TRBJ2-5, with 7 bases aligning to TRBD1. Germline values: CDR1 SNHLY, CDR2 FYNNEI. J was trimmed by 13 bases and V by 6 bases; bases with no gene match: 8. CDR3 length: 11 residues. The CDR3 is CASSFDRDGYF. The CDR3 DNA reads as TGTGCCAGCAGCTTTGACAGGGACGGGTACTTC.

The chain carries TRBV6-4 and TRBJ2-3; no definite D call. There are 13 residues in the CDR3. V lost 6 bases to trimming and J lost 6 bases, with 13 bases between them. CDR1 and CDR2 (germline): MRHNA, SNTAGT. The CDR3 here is CASSPKERDTQYF. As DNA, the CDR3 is TGTGCCAGCAGCCCGAAGGAGAGGGATACGCAGTATTTT.

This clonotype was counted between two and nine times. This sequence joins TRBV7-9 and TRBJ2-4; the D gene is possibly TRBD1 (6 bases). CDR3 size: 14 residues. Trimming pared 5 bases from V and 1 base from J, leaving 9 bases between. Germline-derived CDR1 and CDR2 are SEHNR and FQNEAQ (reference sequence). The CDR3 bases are TGTGCCAGCAGCCCAGGGGTCGCCAAAAACATTCAGTACTTC. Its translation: CASSPGVAKNIQYF.

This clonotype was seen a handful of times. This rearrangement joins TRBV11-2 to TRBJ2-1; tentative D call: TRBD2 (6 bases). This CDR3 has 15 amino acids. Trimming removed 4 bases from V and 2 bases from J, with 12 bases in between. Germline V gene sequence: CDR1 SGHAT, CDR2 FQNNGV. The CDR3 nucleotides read TGTGCCAGCAGCTCAGAGAGGACTACCTACAATGAGCAGTTCTTC. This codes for CASSSERTTYNEQFF.

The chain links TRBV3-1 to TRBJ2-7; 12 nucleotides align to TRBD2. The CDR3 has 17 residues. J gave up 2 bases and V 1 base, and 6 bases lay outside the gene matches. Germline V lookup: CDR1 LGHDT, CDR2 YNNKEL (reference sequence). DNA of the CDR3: TGTGCCAGCAGCCAAGTATTACTAGCGGGGGGTCCCTACGAGCAGTACTTC. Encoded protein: CASSQVLLAGGPYEQYF.

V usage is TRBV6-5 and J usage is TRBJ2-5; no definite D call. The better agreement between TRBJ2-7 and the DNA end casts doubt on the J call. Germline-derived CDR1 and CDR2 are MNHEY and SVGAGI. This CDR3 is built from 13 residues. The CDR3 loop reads CASSSQKSYEQYF. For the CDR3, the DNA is TGTGCCAGCAGTTCACAGAAATCCTACGAGCAGTACTTC.

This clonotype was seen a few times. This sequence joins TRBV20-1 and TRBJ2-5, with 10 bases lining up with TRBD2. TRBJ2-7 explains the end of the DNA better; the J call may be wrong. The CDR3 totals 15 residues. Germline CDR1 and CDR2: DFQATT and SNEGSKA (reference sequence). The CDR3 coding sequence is TGCAGTGCTTCCTTCTCCTCTAGCGGGGGACGCGAGCAGTACTTC. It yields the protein CSASFSSSGGREQYF.

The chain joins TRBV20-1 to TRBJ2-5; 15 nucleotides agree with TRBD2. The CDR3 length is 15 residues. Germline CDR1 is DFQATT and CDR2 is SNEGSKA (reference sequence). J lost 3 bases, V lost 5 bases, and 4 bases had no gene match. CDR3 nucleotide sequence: TGCAGTGCTGAAGGACTAGCGGGGGGGAAAGAGACCCAGTACTTC. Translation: CSAEGLAGGKETQYF.

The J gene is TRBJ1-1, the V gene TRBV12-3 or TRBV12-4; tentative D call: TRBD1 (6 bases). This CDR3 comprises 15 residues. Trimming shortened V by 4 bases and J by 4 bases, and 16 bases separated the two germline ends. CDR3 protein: CASSWGGGGTTEAFF. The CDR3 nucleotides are TGTGCCAGCAGTTGGGGCGGAGGGGGTACCACTGAAGCTTTCTTT.

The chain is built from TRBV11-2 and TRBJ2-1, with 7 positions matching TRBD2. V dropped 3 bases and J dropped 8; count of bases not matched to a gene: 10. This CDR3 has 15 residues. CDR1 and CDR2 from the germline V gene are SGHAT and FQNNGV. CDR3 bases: TGTGCCAGCAGCTTCGGGAGCGGGGTTATATATGAGCAGTTCTTC. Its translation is CASSFGSGVIYEQFF.

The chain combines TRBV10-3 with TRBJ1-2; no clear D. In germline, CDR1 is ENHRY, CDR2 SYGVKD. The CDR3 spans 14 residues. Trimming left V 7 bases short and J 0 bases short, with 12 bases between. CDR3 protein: CAITGGVANYGYTF. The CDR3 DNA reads TGTGCCATCACTGGCGGTGTAGCTAACTATGGCTACACCTTC.

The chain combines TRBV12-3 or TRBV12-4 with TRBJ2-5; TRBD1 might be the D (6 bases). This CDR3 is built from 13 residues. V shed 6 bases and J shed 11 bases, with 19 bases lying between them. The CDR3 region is CASSYREVHEQYF. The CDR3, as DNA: TGTGCCAGCAGCTACAGGGAAGTCCATGAGCAGTACTTC.

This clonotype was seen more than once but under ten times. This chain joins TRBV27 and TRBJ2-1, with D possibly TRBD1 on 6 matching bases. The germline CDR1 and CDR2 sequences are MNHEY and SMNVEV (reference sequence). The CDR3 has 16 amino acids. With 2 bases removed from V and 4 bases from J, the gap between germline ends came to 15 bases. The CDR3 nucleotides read TGTGCCAGCAGTTTAATTAGGACAGAGATTTACAATGAGCAGTTCTTC. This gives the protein CASSLIRTEIYNEQFF.

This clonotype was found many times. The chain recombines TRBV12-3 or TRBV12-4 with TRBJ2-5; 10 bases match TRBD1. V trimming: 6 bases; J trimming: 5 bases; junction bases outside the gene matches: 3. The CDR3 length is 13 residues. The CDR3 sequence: CASRGTGVETQYF. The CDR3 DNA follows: TGTGCCAGCAGAGGGACAGGGGTGGAGACCCAGTACTTC.

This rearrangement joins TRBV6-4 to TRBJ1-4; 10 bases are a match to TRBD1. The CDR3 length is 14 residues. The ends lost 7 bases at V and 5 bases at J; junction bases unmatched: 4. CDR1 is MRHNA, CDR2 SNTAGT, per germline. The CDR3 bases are TGTGCCAGCACCAGGACAGGGGGGAATGAAAAACTGTTTTTT. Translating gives CASTRTGGNEKLFF.

CDR3 amino acids: CASSLGYSSNQPQHF. The CDR3 nucleotides are TGTGCCAGCAGTTTAGGCTACAGTTCCAATCAGCCCCAGCATTTT. This chain uses TRBV12-3 or TRBV12-4 with TRBJ1-5; D call uncertain. The ends were cut back, 1 base at V and 3 bases at J, with 10 bases in the middle. The CDR3 is made up of 15 amino acids.

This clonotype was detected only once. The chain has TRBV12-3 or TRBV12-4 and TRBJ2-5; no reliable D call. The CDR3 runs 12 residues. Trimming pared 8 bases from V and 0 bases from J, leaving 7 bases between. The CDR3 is CASGDNQETQYF. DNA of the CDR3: TGTGCCAGCGGTGACAACCAAGAGACCCAGTACTTC.

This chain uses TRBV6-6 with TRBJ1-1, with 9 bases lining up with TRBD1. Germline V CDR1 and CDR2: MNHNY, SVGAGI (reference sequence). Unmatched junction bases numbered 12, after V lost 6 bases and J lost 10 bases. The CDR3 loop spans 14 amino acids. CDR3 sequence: CASRPLQGASSAFF. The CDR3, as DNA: TGTGCCAGCAGACCCTTACAGGGGGCTTCTTCAGCTTTCTTT.

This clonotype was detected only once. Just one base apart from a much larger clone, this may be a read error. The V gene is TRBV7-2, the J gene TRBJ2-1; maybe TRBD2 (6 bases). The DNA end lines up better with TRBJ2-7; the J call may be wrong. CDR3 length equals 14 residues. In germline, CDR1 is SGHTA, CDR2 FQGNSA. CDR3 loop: CASSLNGGKNEQYF. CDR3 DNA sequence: TGTGCCAGCAGCTTGAACGGGGGAAAGAATGAGCAGTACTTC.

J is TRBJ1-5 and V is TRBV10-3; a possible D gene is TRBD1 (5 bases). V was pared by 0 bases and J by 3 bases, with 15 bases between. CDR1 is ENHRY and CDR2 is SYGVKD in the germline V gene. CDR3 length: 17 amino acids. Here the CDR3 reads CAISESKFGGYNQPQHF. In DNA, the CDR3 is TGTGCCATCAGTGAGTCTAAGTTTGGGGGGTACAATCAGCCCCAGCATTTT.

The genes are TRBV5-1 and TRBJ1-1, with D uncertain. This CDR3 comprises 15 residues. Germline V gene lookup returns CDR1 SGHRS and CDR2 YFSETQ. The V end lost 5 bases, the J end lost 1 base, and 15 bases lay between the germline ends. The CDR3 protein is CASRTIPGTNTEAFF. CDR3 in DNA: TGCGCCAGCAGGACTATACCGGGAACGAACACTGAAGCTTTCTTT.

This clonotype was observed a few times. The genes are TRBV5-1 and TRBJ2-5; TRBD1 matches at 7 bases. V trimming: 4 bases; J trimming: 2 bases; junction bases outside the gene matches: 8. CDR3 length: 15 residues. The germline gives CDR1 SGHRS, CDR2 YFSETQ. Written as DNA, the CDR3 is TGCGCCAGCAGCCCCTTAGACAGGGCGCAAGAGACCCAGTACTTC. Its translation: CASSPLDRAQETQYF.

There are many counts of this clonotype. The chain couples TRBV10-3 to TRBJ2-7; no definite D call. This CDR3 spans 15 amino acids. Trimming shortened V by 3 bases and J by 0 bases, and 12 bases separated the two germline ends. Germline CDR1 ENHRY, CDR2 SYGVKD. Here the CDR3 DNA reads TGTGCCATCAGTGAACAGAGTGTAAGCTCCTACGAGCAGTACTTC. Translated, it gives CAISEQSVSSYEQYF.

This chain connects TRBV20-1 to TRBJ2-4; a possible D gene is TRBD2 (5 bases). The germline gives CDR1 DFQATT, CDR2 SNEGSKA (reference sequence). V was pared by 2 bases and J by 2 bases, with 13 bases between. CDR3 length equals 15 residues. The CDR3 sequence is CSARSPGSTKNIQYF. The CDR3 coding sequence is TGCAGTGCTAGATCTCCGGGGAGTACCAAAAACATTCAGTACTTC.

For the CDR3, the DNA is TGCGCCAGCAGCCCGACCGGACTCCGTTCAGATACGCAGTATTTT. Protein sequence: CASSPTGLRSDTQYF. The chain couples TRBV5-1 to TRBJ2-3; D is possibly TRBD2 (5 bases). Trimming took 4 bases from V and 4 from J, leaving 16 bases between them. The length of the CDR3 is 15 residues. CDR1 and CDR2 from the germline V gene are SGHRS and YFSETQ. The full variable domain, completed using reference TRBV5-1 and TRBJ2-3, is KAGVTQTPRYLIKTRGQQVTLSCSPISGHRSVSWYQQTPGQGLQFLFEYFSETQRNKGNFPGRFSGRQFSNSRSEMNVSTLELGDSALYLCASSPTGLRSDTQYFGPGTRLTVL.

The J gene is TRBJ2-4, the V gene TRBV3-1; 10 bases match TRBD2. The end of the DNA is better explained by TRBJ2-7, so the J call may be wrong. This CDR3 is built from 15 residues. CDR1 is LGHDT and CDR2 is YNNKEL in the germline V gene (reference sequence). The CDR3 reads CASSQGLAGSDEQYF. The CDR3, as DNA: TGTGCCAGCAGCCAAGGACTAGCGGGTTCAGACGAGCAGTACTTC.

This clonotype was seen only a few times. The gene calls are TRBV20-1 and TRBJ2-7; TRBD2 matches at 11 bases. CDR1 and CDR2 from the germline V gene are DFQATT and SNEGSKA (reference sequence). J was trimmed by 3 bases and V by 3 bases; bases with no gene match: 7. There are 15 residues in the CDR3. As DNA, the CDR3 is TGCAGTGCTAGGTTAGCGGGAGGGCCACACTACGAGCAGTACTTC. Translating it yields CSARLAGGPHYEQYF.

The CDR3 reads CASRTGTEGDTQYF. CDR3 coding DNA: TGCGCCAGCAGAACCGGGACAGAAGGAGATACGCAGTATTTT. This rearrangement joins TRBV5-1 to TRBJ2-3, with 7 bases lining up with TRBD1. This CDR3 spans 14 amino acids. Germline V gives CDR1 SGHRS, CDR2 YFSETQ. V lost 5 bases, J lost 5 bases, and 8 bases stayed unmatched.

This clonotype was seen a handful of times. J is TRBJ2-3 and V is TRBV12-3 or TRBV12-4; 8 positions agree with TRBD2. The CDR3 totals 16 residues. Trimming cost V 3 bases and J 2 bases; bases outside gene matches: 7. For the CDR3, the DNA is TGTGCCAGCAGTTTCCAAAGCGGGAGTGACACAGATACGCAGTATTTT. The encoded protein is CASSFQSGSDTDTQYF.

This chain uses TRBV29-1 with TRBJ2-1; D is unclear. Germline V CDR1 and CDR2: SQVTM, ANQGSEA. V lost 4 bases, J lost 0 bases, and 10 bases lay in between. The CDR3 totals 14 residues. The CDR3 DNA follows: TGCAGCGTTGTGCCGTGGGGCTCCTACAATGAGCAGTTCTTC. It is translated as CSVVPWGSYNEQFF.

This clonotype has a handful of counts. The CDR3 nucleotides are TGCGCCAGCAGCACTGACAGGGGGCCGGGCGAGCAGTACTTC. Its translation: CASSTDRGPGEQYF. The chain combines TRBV5-1 with TRBJ2-7, with 10 bases lining up with TRBD1. The CDR3 totals 14 residues. The V segment lost 4 bases and the J segment 6 bases; nucleotides outside the gene matches: 7. Germline CDR1 SGHRS, CDR2 YFSETQ.

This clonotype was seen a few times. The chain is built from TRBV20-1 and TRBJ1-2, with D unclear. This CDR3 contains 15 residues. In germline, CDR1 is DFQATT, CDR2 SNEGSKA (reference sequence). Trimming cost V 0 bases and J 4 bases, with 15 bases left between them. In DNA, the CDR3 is TGCAGTGCTAGAGATAGTAGGGAACCGGGCTATGGCTACACCTTC. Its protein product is CSARDSREPGYGYTF.